The 25 T cell receptor beta chains below all came from one sample that was sequenced in a study of shared clonotypes between healthy human individuals. TCRdb keeps only in-frame clones here, not all; method: immunoSEQ multiplex PCR. The sample records 2 million to 2.5 million clones, approximately 93% being singletons. Input material: naive CD4+ T cells from PBMCs. Documented subset: CD45RA+ positively selected. The receptors shown here come from a man in his late teens or twenties in good health. Some clones in this sample may be carry-over from other donors' samples.

CDR3 bases: TGTGCCAGCAGCTCCGCCCAGACACTGAACACTGAAGCTTTCTTT. Translation: CASSSAQTLNTEAFF. The genes are TRBV7-3 and TRBJ1-1; D unclear. The CDR3 totals 15 residues. Trimming pared 4 bases from V and 0 bases from J, leaving 12 bases between. The germline gives CDR1 SGHTA, CDR2 FQGTGA.

This chain links TRBV28 with TRBJ1-3; D remains unclear. In germline, CDR1 is MDHEN, CDR2 SYDVKM. Deletions cut 6 bases from V and 0 bases from J, with 15 bases between. The CDR3 covers 16 residues. The CDR3 nucleotides are TGTGCCAGCAGATATACCTCGGGGATCTCTGGAAACACCATATATTTT. Amino acid sequence: CASRYTSGISGNTIYF. The full variable domain, completed using reference TRBV28 and TRBJ1-3, is DVKVTQSSRYLVKRTGEKVFLECVQDMDHENMFWYRQDPGLGLRLIYFSYDVKMKEKGDIPEGYSVSREKKERFSLILESASTNQTSMYLCASRYTSGISGNTIYFGEGSWLTVV.

This clone was observed a few times. The V gene is TRBV19, the J gene TRBJ1-1; D unresolved. V lost 7 bases, J lost 3 bases, and 12 bases lay in between. The CDR3 has 13 amino acids. Germline lookup yields CDR1 LNHDA and CDR2 SQIVND (reference sequence). CDR3 in amino acids: CASTRHLDTEAFF. The CDR3 nucleotides read TGTGCCAGTACTCGACACCTAGACACTGAAGCTTTCTTT. The full variable domain, its missing parts supplied by reference TRBV19 and TRBJ1-1, is DGGITQSPKYLFRKEGQNVTLSCEQNLNHDAMYWYRQDPGQGLRLIYYSQIVNDFQKGDIAEGYSVSREKKESFPLTVTSAQKNPTAFYLCASTRHLDTEAFFGQGTRLTVV.

This chain joins TRBV7-3 and TRBJ2-5; a weak D match, TRBD1 (5 bases). CDR1 SGHTA and CDR2 FQGTGA come from the germline V gene. Trimming stripped 2 bases from V and 4 bases from J, with 17 bases between. There are 16 residues in the CDR3. CDR3 bases: TGTGCCAGCAGCTTAGGGGCCCGAAGCAGTACAGAGACCCAGTACTTC. This sequence encodes CASSLGARSSTETQYF.

DNA for the CDR3: TGTGCCAGCAGTGGGGGGAGGGGAAGCTCCTACAATGAGCAGTTCTTC. Translated, it gives CASSGGRGSSYNEQFF. The chain couples TRBV28 to TRBJ2-1, with 7 bases aligning to TRBD2. The CDR3 contains 16 residues. With 5 bases clipped from V and 0 bases from J, the junction kept 7 bases outside the gene matches. Germline values: CDR1 MDHEN, CDR2 SYDVKM.

The chain employs TRBV28 and TRBJ1-1; no clear D. Trimming removed 1 base at V and 3 bases at J, with 15 bases between. The germline gives CDR1 MDHEN, CDR2 SYDVKM. This CDR3 comprises 16 residues. DNA for the CDR3: TGTGCCAGCAGTTTATTCTACGCTCCCCCGGACACTGAAGCTTTCTTT. As protein: CASSLFYAPPDTEAFF.

V is TRBV29-1 and J is TRBJ1-4, with D unclear. Per germline, CDR1 SQVTM and CDR2 ANQGSEA. V lost 7 bases and J lost 3, with 12 bases in between. The CDR3 is 13 residues long. As DNA, the CDR3 is TGCAGCGCTGGCCCAGATTCTAATGAAAAACTGTTTTTT. Protein: CSAGPDSNEKLFF.

This chain links TRBV4-2 with TRBJ2-7; the D gene could be TRBD1 or TRBD2 (6 bases each). V shed 2 bases and J shed 2 bases, with 22 bases lying between them. The CDR3 extends over 18 amino acids. Per germline, CDR1 LGHNA and CDR2 YNFKEQ. The CDR3 is CASSQKGGGQRATYEQYF. As DNA, the CDR3 is TGTGCCAGCAGCCAAAAGGGGGGTGGACAAAGAGCGACCTACGAGCAGTACTTC.

This chain links TRBV5-6 with TRBJ1-2; D remains unclear. CDR1 SGHDT and CDR2 YYEEEE come from the germline V gene. Deletions cut 1 base from V and 5 bases from J, with 9 bases between. The CDR3 length is 13 residues. DNA for the CDR3: TGTGCCAGCAGCTTGTTCGGGGTTTATGGCTACACCTTC. This sequence encodes CASSLFGVYGYTF.

This chain connects TRBV11-1 to TRBJ1-3; 9 bases are a match to TRBD1. Per the germline V gene, CDR1 is SGHAT and CDR2 is FQDESV (reference sequence). The CDR3 length is 18 residues. V lost 5 bases to trimming and J lost 0 bases; unmatched junction nucleotides: 11. The CDR3 sequence is CASSGPPGQGNSGNTIYF. CDR3 DNA: TGTGCCAGCAGCGGACCCCCGGGACAGGGAAACTCTGGAAACACCATATATTTT. Filled out from reference TRBV11-1 and TRBJ1-3, the complete variable domain reads EAEVAQSPRYKITEKSQAVAFWCDPISGHATLYWYRQILGQGPELLVQFQDESVVDDSQLPKDRFSAERLKGVDSTLKIQPAELGDSAMYLCASSGPPGQGNSGNTIYFGEGSWLTVV.

The V and J genes are TRBV9 and TRBJ1-2; D is ambiguous. Germline CDR1 reads SGDLS; CDR2 reads YYNGEE. Trimming removed 0 bases at V and 8 bases at J, with 5 bases between. CDR3 length: 11 amino acids. The CDR3: CASSVGWGYTF. The CDR3 DNA reads TGTGCCAGCAGCGTAGGCTGGGGCTACACCTTC.

DNA for the CDR3: TGTGCCAGCAGCTTAGTTTCTTCAAGTGGTGCCGGAAACACCATATATTTT. Translated, it gives CASSLVSSSGAGNTIYF. The J gene is TRBJ1-3, the V gene TRBV7-2, with D unresolved. The germline V gene has CDR1 SGHTA and CDR2 FQGNSA. The CDR3 is 17 residues long. V was clipped by 1 base and J by 4 bases, with 17 bases between them.

V gene TRBV7-2 combines with J gene TRBJ2-5; D gene uncertain. The V end lost 3 bases, the J end lost 5 bases, and 10 bases lay between the germline ends. CDR1 and CDR2 from the germline V gene are SGHTA and FQGNSA. This CDR3 spans 13 amino acids. CDR3 amino acids: CASSLWARETQYF. The CDR3 nucleotides read TGTGCCAGCAGCTTGTGGGCCCGGGAGACCCAGTACTTC.

This chain connects TRBV4-1 to TRBJ2-2; TRBD2 agrees at 10 bases. The length of the CDR3 is 18 residues. CDR1 MGHRA and CDR2 YSYEKL come from the germline V gene. V trimming: 3 bases; J trimming: 4 bases; junction bases outside the gene matches: 11. The CDR3 sequence: CASSHPPGLAELTGELFF. In nucleotides, the CDR3 is TGCGCCAGCAGCCATCCCCCCGGACTAGCGGAGCTCACCGGGGAGCTGTTTTTT.

The J gene is TRBJ1-2, the V gene TRBV28; the match to TRBD1 covers 10 bases. V lost 6 bases and J lost 9; bases outside the gene matches: 10. The germline V gene encodes CDR1 MDHEN and CDR2 SYDVKM. The CDR3 runs to 14 residues. The CDR3 loop is CASRADRGLRSYTF. The DNA for the CDR3 is TGTGCCAGCAGAGCAGACAGGGGGCTAAGGAGCTACACCTTC.

The chain employs TRBV18 and TRBJ2-3, with 9 bases aligning to TRBD1. Trimming took 5 bases from V and 0 from J; bases not matched to a gene: 3. In germline, CDR1 is KGHSH, CDR2 LQKENI. The CDR3 length is 15 residues. The CDR3 reads CASSAGTGSTDTQYF. The CDR3 DNA is TGTGCCAGCTCAGCGGGGACAGGGAGCACAGATACGCAGTATTTT.

The V call is TRBV7-6, the J call TRBJ2-1; the match to TRBD2 covers 9 bases. CDR3 length equals 17 residues. Germline CDR1 is SGHVS and CDR2 is FNYEAQ. Trimming cost V 3 bases and J 7 bases; bases outside gene matches: 13. The CDR3 coding sequence is TGTGCCAGCAGCTTTCCGGCTGGTAGCGGGAGAAGGAATGAGCAGTTCTTC. Protein sequence: CASSFPAGSGRRNEQFF.

The chain carries TRBV5-1 and TRBJ2-3, with TRBD2 identical over 9 bases. The V segment lost 0 bases and the J segment 8 bases; nucleotides outside the gene matches: 7. Germline V gene data show CDR1 as SGHRS and CDR2 as YFSETQ. The CDR3 is made up of 15 amino acids. CDR3 coding DNA: TGCGCCAGCAGCTTGGGGCTAGCGGGGCGCGGTACGCAGTATTTT. This codes for CASSLGLAGRGTQYF.

With regard to this clone: The same CDR3 can be traced to other DNA sequences in this sample. The chain carries TRBV7-3 and TRBJ2-3; D remains ambiguous. CDR3 size: 14 residues. Trimming removed 0 bases from V and 1 base from J, with 5 bases in between. Germline CDR1 and CDR2: SGHTA and FQGTGA. The CDR3 reads CASSLTSGTDTQYF. As DNA, the CDR3 is TGTGCCAGCAGCTTAACAAGCGGCACAGATACGCAGTATTTT. Based on the CDR3 plus reference TRBV7-3 and TRBJ2-3, the full variable domain is GAGVSQTPSNKVTEKGKYVELRCDPISGHTALYWYRQSLGQGPEFLIYFQGTGAADDSGLPNDRFFAVRPEGSVSTLKIQRTERGDSAVYLCASSLTSGTDTQYFGPGTRLTVL.

This rearrangement joins TRBV28 to TRBJ2-7; the match to TRBD2 covers 11 bases. V lost 5 bases to trimming and J lost 2 bases; unmatched junction nucleotides: 8. Germline loops: CDR1 MDHEN, CDR2 SYDVKM. This CDR3 is built from 16 residues. In nucleotides, the CDR3 is TGTGCCAGCAGTAAGGGACTAGCGGAAGTCCCCTACGAGCAGTACTTC. Amino acid sequence: CASSKGLAEVPYEQYF.

V and J are TRBV2 and TRBJ1-1, with D hard to call. Germline CDR1 and CDR2: SNHLY and FYNNEI. This CDR3 is built from 17 residues. The V end was cut by 5 bases, the J end by 1 base, with 20 bases between. The CDR3 loop reads CASSQTSILVGNTEAFF. The CDR3 nucleotides are TGTGCCAGCAGTCAAACTAGTATCTTAGTAGGGAACACTGAAGCTTTCTTT. The full variable domain, rest sourced from reference TRBV2 and TRBJ1-1, is EPEVTQTPSHQVTQMGQEVILRCVPISNHLYFYWYRQILGQKVEFLVSFYNNEISEKSEIFDDQFSVERPDGSNFTLKIRSTKLEDSAMYFCASSQTSILVGNTEAFFGQGTRLTVV.

The chain uses TRBV5-1 and TRBJ2-7, with 7 bases matching TRBD1. Germline CDR1 and CDR2: SGHRS and YFSETQ. The CDR3 spans 12 residues. V shed 2 bases, J shed 5 bases, and the junction held 1 base outside the gene matches. In DNA, the CDR3 is TGCGCCAGCAGCTTTACAGGGGACGAGCAGTACTTC. It translates to CASSFTGDEQYF.

The gene calls are TRBV11-3 and TRBJ2-1; the match to TRBD1 covers 8 bases. Unmatched junction bases numbered 7, after V lost 2 bases and J lost 4 bases. In germline, CDR1 is SGHNT, CDR2 YENEEA. The CDR3 spans 16 residues. CDR3 DNA: TGTGCCAGCAGCTTATCGTTTGGGACAGGATACAATGAGCAGTTCTTC. Protein sequence: CASSLSFGTGYNEQFF. The full variable domain, its missing parts supplied by reference TRBV11-3 and TRBJ2-1, is EAGVVQSPRYKIIEKKQPVAFWCNPISGHNTLYWYLQNLGQGPELLIRYENEEAVDDSQLPKDRFSAERLKGVDSTLKIQPAELGDSAVYLCASSLSFGTGYNEQFFGPGTRLTVL.

The V and J genes are TRBV2 and TRBJ1-1; no clear D. The CDR3 has 16 amino acids. CDR1 and CDR2 from the germline V gene are SNHLY and FYNNEI. With 0 bases removed from V and 2 bases from J, the gap between germline ends came to 13 bases. CDR3 protein: CASSEAGLDLNTEAFF. Written as DNA, the CDR3 is TGTGCCAGCAGTGAAGCTGGGTTAGACTTAAACACTGAAGCTTTCTTT.

The chain recombines TRBV7-2 with TRBJ2-5; TRBD1 matches 8 bases. In germline, CDR1 is SGHTA, CDR2 FQGNSA. CDR3 length equals 14 residues. The V segment lost 4 bases and the J segment 5 bases; nucleotides outside the gene matches: 6. The chain's CDR3 is CASSYRQGMETQYF. The CDR3 nucleotides read TGTGCCAGCAGCTACCGACAGGGGATGGAGACCCAGTACTTC.